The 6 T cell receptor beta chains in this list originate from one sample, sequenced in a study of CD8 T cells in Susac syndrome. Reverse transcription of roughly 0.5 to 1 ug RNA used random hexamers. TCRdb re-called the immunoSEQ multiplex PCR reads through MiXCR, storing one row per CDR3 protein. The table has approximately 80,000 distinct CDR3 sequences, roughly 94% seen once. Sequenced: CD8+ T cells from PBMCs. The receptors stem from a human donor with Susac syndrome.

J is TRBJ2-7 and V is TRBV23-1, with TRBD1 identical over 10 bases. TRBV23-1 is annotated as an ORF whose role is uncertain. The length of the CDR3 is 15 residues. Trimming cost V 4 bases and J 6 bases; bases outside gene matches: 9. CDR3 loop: CASSLFGTGAAEQYF. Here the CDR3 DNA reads TGCGCCAGCAGTCTCTTCGGGACAGGGGCGGCCGAGCAGTACTTC.

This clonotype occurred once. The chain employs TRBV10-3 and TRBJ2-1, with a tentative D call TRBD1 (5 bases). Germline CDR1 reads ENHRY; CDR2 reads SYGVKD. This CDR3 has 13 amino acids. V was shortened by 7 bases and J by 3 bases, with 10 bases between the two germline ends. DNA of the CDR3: TGTGCCATCACAATTGACAGCTACAATGAGCAGTTCTTC. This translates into CAITIDSYNEQFF.

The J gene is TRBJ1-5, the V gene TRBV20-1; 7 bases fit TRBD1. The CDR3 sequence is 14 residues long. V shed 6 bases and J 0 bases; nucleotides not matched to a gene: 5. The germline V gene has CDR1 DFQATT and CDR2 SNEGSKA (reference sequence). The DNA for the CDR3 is TGCAGTGCCCGGGACAGCTATAGCAATCAGCCCCAGCATTTT. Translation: CSARDSYSNQPQHF.

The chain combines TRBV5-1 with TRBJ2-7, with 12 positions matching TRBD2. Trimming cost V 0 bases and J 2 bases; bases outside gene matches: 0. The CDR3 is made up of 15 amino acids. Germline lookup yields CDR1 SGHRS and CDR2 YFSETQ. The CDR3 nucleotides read TGCGCCAGCAGCTTGGGACTAGCGGGGGCCTACGAGCAGTACTTC. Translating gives CASSLGLAGAYEQYF.

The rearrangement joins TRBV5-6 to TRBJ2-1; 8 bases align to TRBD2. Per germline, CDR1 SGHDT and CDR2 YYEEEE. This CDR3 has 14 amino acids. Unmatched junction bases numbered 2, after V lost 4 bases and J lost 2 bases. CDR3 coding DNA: TGTGCCAGCAGCCCGGGGGGGCCCTACAATGAGCAGTTCTTC. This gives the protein CASSPGGPYNEQFF.

The CDR3 protein is CASRWGNEQFF. The CDR3 nucleotides are TGTGCCAGCAGATGGGGGAATGAGCAGTTCTTC. V usage is TRBV12-3 or TRBV12-4 and J usage is TRBJ2-1; D may be TRBD1 or TRBD2 (5 bases each). With 6 bases removed from V and 7 bases from J, the gap between germline ends came to 7 bases. CDR3 length: 11 amino acids.